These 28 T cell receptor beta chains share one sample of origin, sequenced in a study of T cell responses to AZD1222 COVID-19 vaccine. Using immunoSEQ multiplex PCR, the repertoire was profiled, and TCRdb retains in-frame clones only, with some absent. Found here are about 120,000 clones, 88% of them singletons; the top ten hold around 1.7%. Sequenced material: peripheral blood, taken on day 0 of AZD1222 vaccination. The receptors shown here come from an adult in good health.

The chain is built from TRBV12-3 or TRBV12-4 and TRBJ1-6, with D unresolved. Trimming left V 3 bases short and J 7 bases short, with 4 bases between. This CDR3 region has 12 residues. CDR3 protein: CASSLLNSPLHF. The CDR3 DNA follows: TGTGCCAGCAGTTTGCTAAATTCACCCCTCCACTTT.

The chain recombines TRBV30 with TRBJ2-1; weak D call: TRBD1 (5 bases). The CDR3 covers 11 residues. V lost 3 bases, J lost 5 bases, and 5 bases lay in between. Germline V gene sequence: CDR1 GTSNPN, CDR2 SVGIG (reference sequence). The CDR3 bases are TGTGCCTGGAGGGACAACAATGAGCAGTTCTTC. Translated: CAWRDNNEQFF.

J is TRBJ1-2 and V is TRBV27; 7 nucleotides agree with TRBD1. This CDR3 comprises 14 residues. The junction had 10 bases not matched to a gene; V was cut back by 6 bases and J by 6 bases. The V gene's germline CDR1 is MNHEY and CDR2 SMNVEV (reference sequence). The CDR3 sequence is CASRETGTENGYTF. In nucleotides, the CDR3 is TGTGCCAGCAGAGAGACCGGGACAGAGAATGGCTACACCTTC.

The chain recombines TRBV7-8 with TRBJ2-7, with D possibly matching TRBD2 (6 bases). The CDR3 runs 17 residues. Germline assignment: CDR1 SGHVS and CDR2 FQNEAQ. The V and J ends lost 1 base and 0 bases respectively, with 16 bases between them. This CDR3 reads CASSLVSVASASYEQYF. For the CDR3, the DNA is TGTGCCAGCAGCTTAGTATCGGTAGCTAGCGCCTCCTACGAGCAGTACTTC.

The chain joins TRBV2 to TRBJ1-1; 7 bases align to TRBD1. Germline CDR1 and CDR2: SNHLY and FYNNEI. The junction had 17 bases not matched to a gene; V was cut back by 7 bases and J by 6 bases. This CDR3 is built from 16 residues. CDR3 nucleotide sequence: TGTGCCAGCACCGACGTGGAGGGGGCGCAGGGCCCTGAAGCTTTCTTT. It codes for CASTDVEGAQGPEAFF. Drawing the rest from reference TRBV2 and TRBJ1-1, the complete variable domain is EPEVTQTPSHQVTQMGQEVILRCVPISNHLYFYWYRQILGQKVEFLVSFYNNEISEKSEIFDDQFSVERPDGSNFTLKIRSTKLEDSAMYFCASTDVEGAQGPEAFFGQGTRLTVV.

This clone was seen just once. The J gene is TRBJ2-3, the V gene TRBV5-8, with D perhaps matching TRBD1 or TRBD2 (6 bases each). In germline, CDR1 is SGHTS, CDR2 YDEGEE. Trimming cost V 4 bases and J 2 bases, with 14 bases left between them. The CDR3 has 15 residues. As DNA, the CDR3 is TGTGCCAGCAGCGCGGGACAATCCGACACAGATACGCAGTATTTT. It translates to CASSAGQSDTDTQYF.

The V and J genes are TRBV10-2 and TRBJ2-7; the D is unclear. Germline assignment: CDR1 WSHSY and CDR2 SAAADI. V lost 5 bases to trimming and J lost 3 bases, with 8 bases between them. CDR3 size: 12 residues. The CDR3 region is CASSRDFYEQYF. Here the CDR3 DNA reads TGCGCCAGCAGTCGCGACTTCTACGAGCAGTACTTC.

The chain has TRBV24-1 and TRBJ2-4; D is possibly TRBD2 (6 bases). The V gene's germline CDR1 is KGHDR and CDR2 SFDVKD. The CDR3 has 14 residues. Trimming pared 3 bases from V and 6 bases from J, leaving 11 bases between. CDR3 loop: CATSDPPGGNIQYF. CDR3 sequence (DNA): TGTGCCACCAGTGATCCTCCCGGGGGAAACATTCAGTACTTC.

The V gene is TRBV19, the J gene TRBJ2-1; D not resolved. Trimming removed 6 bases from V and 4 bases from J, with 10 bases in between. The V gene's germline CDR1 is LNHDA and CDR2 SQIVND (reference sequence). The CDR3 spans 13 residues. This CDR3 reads CASSILRYNEQFF. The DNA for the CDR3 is TGTGCCAGTAGCATCCTCAGGTACAATGAGCAGTTCTTC.

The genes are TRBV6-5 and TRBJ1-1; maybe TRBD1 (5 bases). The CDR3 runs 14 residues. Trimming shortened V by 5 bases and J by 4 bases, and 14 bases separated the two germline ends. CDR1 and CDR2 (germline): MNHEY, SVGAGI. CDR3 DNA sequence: TGTGCCAGCAGTAGAAGCGCAGGGAGCACTGAAGCTTTCTTT. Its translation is CASSRSAGSTEAFF.

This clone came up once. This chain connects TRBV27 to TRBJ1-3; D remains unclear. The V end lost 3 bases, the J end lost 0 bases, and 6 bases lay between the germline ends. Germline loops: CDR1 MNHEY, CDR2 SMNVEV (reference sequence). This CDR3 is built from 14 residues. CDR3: CASSFRSSGNTIYF. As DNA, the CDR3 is TGTGCCAGCAGTTTTCGGAGCTCTGGAAACACCATATATTTT.

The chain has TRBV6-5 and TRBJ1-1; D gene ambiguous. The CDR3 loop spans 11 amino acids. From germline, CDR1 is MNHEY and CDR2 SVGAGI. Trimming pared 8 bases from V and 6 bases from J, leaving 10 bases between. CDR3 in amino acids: CASGQVAEAFF. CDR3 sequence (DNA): TGTGCCAGCGGGCAGGTCGCTGAAGCTTTCTTT.

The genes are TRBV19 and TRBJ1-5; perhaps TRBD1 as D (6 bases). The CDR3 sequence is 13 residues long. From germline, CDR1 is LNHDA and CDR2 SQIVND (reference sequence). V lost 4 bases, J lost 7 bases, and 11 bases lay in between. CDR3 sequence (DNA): TGTGCCAGTAGTAAGGGGGTCAGGCAGCCCCAGCATTTT. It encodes CASSKGVRQPQHF.

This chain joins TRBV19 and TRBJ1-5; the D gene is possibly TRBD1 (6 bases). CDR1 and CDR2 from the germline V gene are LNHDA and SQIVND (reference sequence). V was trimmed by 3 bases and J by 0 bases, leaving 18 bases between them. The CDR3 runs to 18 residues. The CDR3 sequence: CASSMETGRVYSNQPQHF. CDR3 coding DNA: TGTGCCAGTAGTATGGAAACAGGGAGAGTTTATAGCAATCAGCCCCAGCATTTT. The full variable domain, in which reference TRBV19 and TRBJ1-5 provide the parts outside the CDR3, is DGGITQSPKYLFRKEGQNVTLSCEQNLNHDAMYWYRQDPGQGLRLIYYSQIVNDFQKGDIAEGYSVSREKKESFPLTVTSAQKNPTAFYLCASSMETGRVYSNQPQHFGDGTRLSIL.

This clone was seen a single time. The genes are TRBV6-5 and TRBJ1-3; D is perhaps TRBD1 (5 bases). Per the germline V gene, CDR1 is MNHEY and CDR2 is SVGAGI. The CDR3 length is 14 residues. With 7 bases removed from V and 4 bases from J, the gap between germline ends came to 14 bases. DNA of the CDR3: TGTGCCAGCACCAGGGCATTAGGGGGAAACACCATATATTTT. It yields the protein CASTRALGGNTIYF.

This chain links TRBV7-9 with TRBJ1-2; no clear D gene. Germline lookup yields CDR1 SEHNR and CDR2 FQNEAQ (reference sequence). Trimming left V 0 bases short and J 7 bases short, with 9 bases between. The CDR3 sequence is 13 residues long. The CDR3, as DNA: TGTGCCAGCAGCTTAGCGCCCAGGCCTGGCTACACCTTC. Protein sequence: CASSLAPRPGYTF.

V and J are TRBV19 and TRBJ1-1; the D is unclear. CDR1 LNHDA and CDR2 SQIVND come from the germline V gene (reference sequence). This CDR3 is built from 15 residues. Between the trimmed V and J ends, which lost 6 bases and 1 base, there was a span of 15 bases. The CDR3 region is CASRWMTHSNTEAFF. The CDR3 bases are TGTGCCAGTAGGTGGATGACACATTCGAACACTGAAGCTTTCTTT.

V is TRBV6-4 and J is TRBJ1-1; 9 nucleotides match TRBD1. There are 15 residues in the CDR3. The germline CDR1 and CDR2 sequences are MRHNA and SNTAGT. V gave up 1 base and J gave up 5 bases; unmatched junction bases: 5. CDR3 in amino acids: CASSDFPDRGTEAFF. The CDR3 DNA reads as TGTGCCAGCAGTGACTTTCCCGACAGGGGGACTGAAGCTTTCTTT.

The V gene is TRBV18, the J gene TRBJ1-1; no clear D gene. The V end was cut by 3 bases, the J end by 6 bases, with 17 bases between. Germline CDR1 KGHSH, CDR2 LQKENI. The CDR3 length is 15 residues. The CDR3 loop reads CASSPFDTQVAEAFF. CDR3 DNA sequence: TGTGCCAGCTCACCCTTTGACACCCAGGTCGCTGAAGCTTTCTTT.

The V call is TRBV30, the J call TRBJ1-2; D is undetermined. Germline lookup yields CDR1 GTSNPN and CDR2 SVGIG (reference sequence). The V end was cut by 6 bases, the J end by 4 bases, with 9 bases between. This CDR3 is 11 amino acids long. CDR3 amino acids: CACRTAYGYTF. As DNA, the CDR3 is TGTGCCTGCAGGACGGCCTATGGCTACACCTTC. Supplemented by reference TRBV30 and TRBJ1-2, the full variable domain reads SQTIHQWPATLVQPVGSPLSLECTVEGTSNPNLYWYRQAAGRGLQLLFYSVGIGQISSEVPQNLSASRPQDRQFILSSKKLLLSDSGFYLCACRTAYGYTFGSGTRLTVV.

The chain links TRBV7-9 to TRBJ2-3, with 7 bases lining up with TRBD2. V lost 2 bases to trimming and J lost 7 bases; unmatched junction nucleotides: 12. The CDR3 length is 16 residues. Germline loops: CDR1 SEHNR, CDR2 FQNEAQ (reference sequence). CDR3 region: CASSLPPGRELNTQYF. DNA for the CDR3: TGTGCCAGCAGCTTACCACCGGGGCGGGAGTTAAATACGCAGTATTTT.

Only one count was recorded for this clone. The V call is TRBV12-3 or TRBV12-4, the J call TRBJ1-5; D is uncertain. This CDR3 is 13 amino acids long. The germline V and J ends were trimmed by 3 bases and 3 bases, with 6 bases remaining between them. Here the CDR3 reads CASSFQNNQPQHF. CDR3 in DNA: TGTGCCAGCAGTTTCCAGAACAATCAGCCCCAGCATTTT.

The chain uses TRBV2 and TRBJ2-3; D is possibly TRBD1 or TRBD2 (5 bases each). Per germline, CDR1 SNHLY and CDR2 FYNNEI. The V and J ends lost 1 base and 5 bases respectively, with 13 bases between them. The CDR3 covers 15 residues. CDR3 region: CASSEGGQGQDTQYF. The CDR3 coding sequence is TGTGCCAGCAGTGAAGGAGGGCAGGGTCAAGATACGCAGTATTTT.

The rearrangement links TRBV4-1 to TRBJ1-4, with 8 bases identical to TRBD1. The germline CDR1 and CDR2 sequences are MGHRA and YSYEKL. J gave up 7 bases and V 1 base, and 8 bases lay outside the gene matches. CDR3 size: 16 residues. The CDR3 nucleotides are TGCGCCAGCAGCCAAGCTAATACAGGGGGTTTTGAAAAACTGTTTTTT. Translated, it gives CASSQANTGGFEKLFF.

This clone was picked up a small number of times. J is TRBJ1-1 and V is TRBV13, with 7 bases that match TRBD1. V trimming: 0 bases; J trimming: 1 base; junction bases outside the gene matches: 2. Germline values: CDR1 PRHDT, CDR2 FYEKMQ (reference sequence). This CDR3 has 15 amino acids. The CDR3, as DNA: TGTGCCAGCAGCTTAGGACAGGGGAGGAACACTGAAGCTTTCTTT. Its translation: CASSLGQGRNTEAFF.

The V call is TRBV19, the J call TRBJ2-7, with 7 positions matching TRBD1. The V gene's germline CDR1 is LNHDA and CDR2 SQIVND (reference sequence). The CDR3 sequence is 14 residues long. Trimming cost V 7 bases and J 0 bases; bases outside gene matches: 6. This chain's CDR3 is CASKIRDSSYEQYF. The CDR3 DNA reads TGTGCCAGTAAGATCCGGGACAGCTCCTACGAGCAGTACTTC.

This chain's CDR3 is CASRTGTANTEAFF. For the CDR3, the DNA is TGCGCCAGCAGAACCGGGACGGCTAACACTGAAGCTTTCTTT. The chain couples TRBV5-1 to TRBJ1-1; D is perhaps TRBD1 (5 bases). In germline, CDR1 is SGHRS, CDR2 YFSETQ. This CDR3 comprises 14 residues. V was pared by 5 bases and J by 2 bases, with 13 bases between.

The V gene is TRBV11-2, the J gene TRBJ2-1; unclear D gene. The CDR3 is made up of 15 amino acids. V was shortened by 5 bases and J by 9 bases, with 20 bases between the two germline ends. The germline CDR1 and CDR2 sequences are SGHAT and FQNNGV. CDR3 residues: CASSPGWPSSGEQFF. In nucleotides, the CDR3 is TGTGCCAGCAGCCCCGGCTGGCCCTCTTCCGGTGAGCAGTTCTTC.